This TCR beta chain stems from a study of cytomegalovirus exposure and HLA in healthy donors listed by TCRdb under 2017. Looking at the study overall: In an earlier analysis of roughly 500 of the donors, 276 Gb of sequence data and 95 million to 130 million unique TCR beta sequences from 150 million to 200 million T cells were reported. An earlier analysis of about 600 of the donors used high-throughput TCR beta sequencing to judge whether each TCR beta V gene segment behaved as functional or pseudogenic. Donor age, sex, ethnicity and CMV serostatus were compiled together with the repertoire data. Rather than using new phenotypic data, the later analysis identified candidate immune exposures from TCR beta sequences and from how often those sequences occurred across donors. Every repertoire in the discovery cohort had been generated on one and the same sequencing platform. In addition to the first cohort of about 650 subjects, a separate validation cohort of 120 different subjects was used. The genetic ancestry cluster associated with self-reported Caucasian donors included 81% of the 350 to 500 genotyped donors. The number of typed donors differed by locus: 629-630 for A, B, C, DRB1 and DQB1; approximately 520 for DQA1; roughly 600 for DPA1; and some 450 for DPB1. The study combined high-throughput TCR immunosequencing, statistical association of individual TCRs with disease status, and machine learning to predict cytomegalovirus infection status. An early release that covered roughly 600 HLA-typed donors contained approximately 300 gigabases of sequencing data and 75 million to 100 million unique TCR sequences. The study aimed to test whether cataloging public T cell receptors could reveal signatures of past pathogen exposure. Because of strong linkage in the cohort, five DR-DQ haplotypes were treated as single units for association and clustering. HLA typing included class I and class II loci at four-digit resolution. Among some 400 genotyped donors of the cohort, an average of about 220,000 unique TCR beta nucleotide sequences was sequenced per donor, of which 15% to 20% were non-productive. To study patterns of TCR occurrence, a later analysis re-analyzed previously published TCR beta repertoires from several hundred donors and added high-resolution HLA genotyping. The study used immunosequencing to profile the T cell repertoires of more than 650 subjects and linked those repertoires to cytomegalovirus serostatus. A later genetic analysis took genome-wide SNP genotypes for 398 of the 666 donors and used that subset as a discovery cohort. General conclusions and limits of the study: V-gene and J-gene trimming of TCR beta chains was associated with a missense DCLRE1C variant in a later genetic analysis, and the association was replicated in an independent cohort. A few of the identified cytomegalovirus-associated TCR beta chains were confirmed in vitro to be specific for cytomegalovirus antigens. The classifier was reported to diagnose cytomegalovirus status with high specificity and sensitivity in both the original cohort and the validation cohort. A further reported finding was that TCR beta sequences accurately predicted the HLA-A and HLA-B alleles for most subjects in the first cohort. A later genetic analysis reported fewer N-insertions in productive TCRs among donors in an Asian-associated ancestry cluster than the roughly 700-donor mean. A later analysis found that most CMV-associated TCR beta chains appeared HLA-restricted, with HLA associations seemingly driven largely by CMV exposure. A group of highly shared sequence variants was considered likely to be a technical artifact of the sequencing pipeline. The authors suggested that the approach could potentially be generalized to other disease states and immunological phenotypes. Linkage disequilibrium might explain the correlated functional status among segregating V segments, but an unknown experimental factor could not be ruled out. In a later analysis, around 15,000 TCR beta sequences were associated with specific HLA alleles at a false discovery rate of 0.05. Some IMGT-functional V segments, including TRBV6-2 and TRBV6-3, could not be told apart with the 87-base-pair reads, so those segments were excluded. HLA typing was unavailable for some donors at each locus, so association tests used only the typed subset. While some public TCRs were present in many individuals, most TCR sequences turned up only very rarely across donors. In a later analysis, TCR association rates were found to vary across HLA loci, with the most associated TCRs seen for DRB1 alleles and the fewest for HLA-C alleles. Only TCR beta chains were sequenced in this cohort, and the absence of alpha or paired-chain data limited detectable features. Strong co-occurrence of HLA alleles, especially DR and DQ, made assigning TCR associations to individual alleles difficult. For the cohort, immune exposure information was limited to CMV serostatus. An earlier analysis of 587 of the donors showed that most TCR beta V segments appeared in productive rearrangements either about 87% or about 30% of the time, which broadly matched IMGT annotations. The study listed 150 to 200 TCR beta chains as associated with cytomegalovirus. Around 16 rarely observed V segments, including chromosome 9 orphons, were excluded from the earlier analysis of almost 600 of the donors because counts were too low. Sequencing depth was assumed to be roughly uniform across donors in the presence/absence analyses, though that assumption may not hold. In a later analysis, HLA-associated TCR beta chains showed more clonal expansion and lower generation probabilities than non-associated chains that were equally common. According to a later analysis, parvovirus B19, influenza, CMV and Epstein-Barr virus appeared linked to several top co-occurrence clusters.

Points on this clone: It lacks a known antigen. Per-nucleotide qualities are absent, and no much larger clonotype sits a single base away.

The cohort comprised some 680 healthy bone marrow donors. At the time of sampling, all cohort members were nominally healthy, though unrecorded immune exposures were likely present. The donor tested CMV seronegative and was one of the 352 seronegative cohort members. Every donor gave a peripheral blood sample, and the peripheral blood mononuclear cells from that sample were used for TCR beta sequencing. Genomic DNA was extracted from the blood cell samples with the Qiagen DNeasy Blood Extraction Kit. Libraries came from the immunoSEQ multiplex PCR assay. A mixture of 60 forward primers for TCR Vbeta segments and 13 reverse primers for TCR Jbeta segments was used in the multiplex PCR. The CDR3 region of rearranged TCR beta genes was amplified from genomic DNA by a multiplex PCR assay. The amplified TCR beta libraries were sequenced on the Illumina HiSeq System as 87-base-pair reads. The study's own analysis went as follows. Across the 670 or so repertoires, a later analysis counted 80 million or so unique TCR beta chains, roughly 11 million of which were shared by at least two donors. Raw reads were error-corrected and collapsed into unique sequences with a nearest-neighbor algorithm that merged closely related sequences to remove PCR and sequencing errors. Alignment of CDR3 sequences to IMGT reference sequences was used to assign V, D and J gene segments. Each retained sequence needed at least a six-nucleotide match to both a V gene segment and a J gene segment. A rearrangement was called productive if the CDR3 had no stop codons and remained in frame with V and J, and every other rearrangement was called non-productive. Following IMGT convention, CDR3 was defined as the stretch from the second conserved V-encoded cysteine to the conserved J-encoded phenylalanine. In an earlier analysis of 550 to 650 of the donors, sequences lacking an unambiguous match to a single V gene segment were excluded. An earlier analysis of 500 to 700 of the donors classified V segments as functional when productive rearrangements were above 56.7% and as segregating when the standard deviation between donors was above 5%. A statistical classification framework was developed to diagnose cytomegalovirus status using the catalog of TCR beta chain sequences. A later analysis assigned V and J genes by comparing TCR nucleotide sequences with IMGT/GENE-DB human TR gene sequences. Using the TCRdist pipeline, a later analysis assigned CDR3 sequences along with most-parsimonious VDJ recombination scenarios. A later analysis defined each TCR beta chain by its CDR3 amino acid sequence plus V-gene family, and excluded reads lacking a unique V-gene family. In a later analysis, approximately 640 highly shared, low-generation-probability nucleotide sequences were removed to address suspected cross-contamination and a sequencing artifact. In a later analysis, a clonal expansion index for each public chain was calculated from normalized within-repertoire ranks of inferred template counts. A later analysis computed generation probabilities with a VDJ recombination model fitted to out-of-frame rearrangements, and checked the results against IGoR. Hypergeometric tests were used in a later analysis to score TCR-TCR, TCR-HLA and TCR-CMV co-occurrence, with a repertoire-size bias correction applied to the TCR pairs. A later analysis estimated false discovery rates by permuting HLA or CMV assignments 20 times. In a later analysis, co-occurring TCRs were grouped using DBSCAN, and TCRdist sequence similarity was added for clustering within HLA-allele-positive subsets. For co-occurrence clustering, repertoires with fewer than 30,000 or more than 120,000 public chains were excluded, along with five repertoires with anomalous nucleotide sharing. The table was pulled from immuneACCESS by TCRdb, which kept in-frame rearrangements only. Such tables lose some clones; where checked, under half of the loss comes from unresolved V genes, and the rest has no known cause. That table furnishes V, J and clone size, whereas the DNA furnished D and trimming. Present in this sample are some 40,000 clones, around 74% of which were seen just once. The top ten hold more than 6% of the sample.

Trimming removed 6 bases from V and 0 bases from J, leaving 20 bases between the germline ends. As encoded in the germline V gene, CDR1 is SNHLY while CDR2 is FYNNEI. The CDR3 spans 17 residues, from the cysteine through the phenylalanine. This entry keeps only the CDR3 DNA: 51 bases, framed from base 1. This clonotype was obtained from a man aged 25-40 years in good health and CMV-seronegative. The sequencing input was PBMCs. The rearranged segments are TRBV2 and TRBJ1-1, with a weak D call of TRBD1 (5 bases match). The CDR3 is CASSYWGVPPMNTEAFF. The DNA is as follows: TGTGCCAGCAGCTACTGGGGGGTTCCCCCAATGAACACTGAAGCTTTCTTT.